This TCR beta chain was documented in a study of long-term antiretroviral therapy in people with HIV. Points from the study as a whole: Controls had broader CDR3 length ranges than HIV repertoires did.

With survey level as its setting, the immunoSEQ assay was v3.0. Using immunoSEQ multiplex PCR, the repertoire was profiled, and TCRdb retains in-frame clones only, with some absent. The data hold more than 45,000 clones, with about 86% observed a single time. This clone has only a few counts. The antigen is unknown. One end of the junction fails to match germline, which may point to a read error. Germline V lookup: CDR1 SSHAT, CDR2 FNYEAQ (reference sequence). This CDR3 has 13 residues. Sequencing was performed on unsorted PBMCs, taken 0.8 years after starting antiretroviral therapy. The sequence derives from a woman between 18 and 29 years old with HIV. This chain links TRBV7-7 with TRBJ2-7, with TRBD1 as a possible D gene (5 bases). The CDR3 sequence is CASSLEAGREQYF. The CDR3 coding sequence is TGTGCTAGCAGCTTAGAGGCAGGGCGCGAGCAGTACTTC.